This TCR beta chain was recovered during a study of cytomegalovirus exposure and HLA in healthy donors. PCR amplification relied on 60 Vbeta primers (plus 13 Jbeta primers). Only in-frame clones appear in the TCRdb table, and some are missing; sequencing was by immunoSEQ multiplex PCR. The sample comprises approximately 200,000 clones, approximately 87% of which are singletons, and over 1% rests with the top ten. Germline CDR1 SGHNT, CDR2 YENEEA. The CDR3 has 15 amino acids. V dropped 4 bases and J dropped 4; count of bases not matched to a gene: 5. The chain couples TRBV11-3 to TRBJ2-1; 9 bases are a match to TRBD2. Sequencing was carried out using PBMCs. This clonotype was obtained from a human donor in good health. CDR3 DNA sequence: TGTGCCAGCAGCTCTAGCGGGGCAAGTTACAATGAGCAGTTCTTC. As protein: CASSSSGASYNEQFF.